These 2 T cell receptor beta chains share one sample of origin, sequenced in a study of T cell repertoires in cytomegalovirus infection. TCRdb passed the reads through MiXCR, listing each CDR3 protein once. The sample holds about 320,000 distinct CDR3 sequences, over 7.5% seen once. Material: PBMCs. The receptors here all came from a human donor in good health (CMV status not recorded). Some clones in this sample may be carry-over from other donors' samples.

This clonotype came up many times. The chain's CDR3 is CASSPGTGDQKLFF. The CDR3 nucleotides are TGTGCCAGCAGTCCCGGGACAGGGGATCAAAAACTGTTTTTT. V gene TRBV6-1 combines with J gene TRBJ1-4, with TRBD1 identical over 10 bases. The length of the CDR3 is 14 residues. The V segment lost 5 bases and the J segment 9 bases; nucleotides outside the gene matches: 6. CDR1 is MNHNS, CDR2 SASEGT, per germline.

Comment on this clonotype: A single base separates this from a much larger clone, so it may be a read error. The J gene is TRBJ2-2, the V gene TRBV6-8; 7 positions match TRBD2. Germline loops: CDR1 MNHGY, CDR2 SAAAGT. Trimming removed 4 bases from V and 3 bases from J; junction bases left unmatched: 11. The CDR3 sequence is 17 residues long. The CDR3 is CASSSAITSVDTGELFF. The CDR3 DNA follows: TGTGCCAGCAGTTCCGCTATAACTAGCGTAGACACCGGGGAGCTGTTTTTT.